This T cell receptor beta chain stems from a study of early T cells in non-severe SARS-CoV-2 infection. Unique molecular identifiers (one per individual cDNA molecule) were attached. From the 5' RACE reads, TCRdb called clonotypes with MiXCR, one entry per CDR3 protein. In the table there are 25,000 to 30,000 distinct CDR3 sequences, more than 4.5% of which are singletons. This clonotype has a count of ten or more. The CDR3 extends over 14 amino acids. The germline CDR1 and CDR2 sequences are MNHNY and SVGAGI (reference sequence). Trimming removed 8 bases from V and 4 bases from J, with 15 bases in between.

The chain links TRBV6-6 to TRBJ1-5, with D perhaps TRBD1 (5 bases). The sequenced material came from whole blood. The TCR sequence derives from an adult who was a healthcare worker with PCR-confirmed SARS-CoV-2 infection or an uninfected control (not recorded which). The CDR3 spells CASAGGEKNQPQHF. For the CDR3, the DNA is TGTGCCAGCGCGGGGGGGGAAAAGAATCAGCCCCAGCATTTT.